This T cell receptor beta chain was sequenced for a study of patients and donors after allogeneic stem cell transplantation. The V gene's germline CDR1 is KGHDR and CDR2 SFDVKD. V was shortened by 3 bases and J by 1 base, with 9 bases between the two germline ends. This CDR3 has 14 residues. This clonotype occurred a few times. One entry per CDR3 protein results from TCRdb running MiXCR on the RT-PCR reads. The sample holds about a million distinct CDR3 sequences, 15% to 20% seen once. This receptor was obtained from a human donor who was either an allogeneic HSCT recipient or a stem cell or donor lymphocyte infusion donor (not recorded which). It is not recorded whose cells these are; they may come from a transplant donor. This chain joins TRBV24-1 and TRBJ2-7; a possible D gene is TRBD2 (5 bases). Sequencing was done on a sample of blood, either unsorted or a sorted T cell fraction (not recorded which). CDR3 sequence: CATSDRGRSYEQYF. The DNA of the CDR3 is TGTGCCACCAGTGATCGGGGTAGGTCCTACGAGCAGTACTTC.